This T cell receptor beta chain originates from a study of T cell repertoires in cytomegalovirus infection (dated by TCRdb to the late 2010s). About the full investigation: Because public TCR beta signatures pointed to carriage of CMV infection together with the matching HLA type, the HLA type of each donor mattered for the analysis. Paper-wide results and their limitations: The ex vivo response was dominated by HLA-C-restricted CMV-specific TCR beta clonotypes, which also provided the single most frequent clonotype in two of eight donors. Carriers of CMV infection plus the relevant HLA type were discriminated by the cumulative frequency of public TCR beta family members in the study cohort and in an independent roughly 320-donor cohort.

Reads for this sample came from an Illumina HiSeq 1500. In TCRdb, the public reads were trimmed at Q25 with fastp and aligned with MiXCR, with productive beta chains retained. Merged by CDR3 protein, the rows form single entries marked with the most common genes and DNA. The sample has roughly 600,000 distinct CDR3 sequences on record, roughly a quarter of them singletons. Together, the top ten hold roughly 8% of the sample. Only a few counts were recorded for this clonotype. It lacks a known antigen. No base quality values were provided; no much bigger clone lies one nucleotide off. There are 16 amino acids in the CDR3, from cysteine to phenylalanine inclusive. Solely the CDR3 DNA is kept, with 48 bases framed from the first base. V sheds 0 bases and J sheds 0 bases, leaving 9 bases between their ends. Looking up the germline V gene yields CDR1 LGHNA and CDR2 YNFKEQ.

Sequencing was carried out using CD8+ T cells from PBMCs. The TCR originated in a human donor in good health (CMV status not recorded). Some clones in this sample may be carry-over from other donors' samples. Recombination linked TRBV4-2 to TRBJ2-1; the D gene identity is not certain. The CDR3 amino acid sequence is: CASSQDYPSSYNEQFF. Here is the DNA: TGTGCCAGCAGCCAAGATTACCCGAGCTCCTACAATGAGCAGTTCTTC.